The source of this T cell receptor (beta chain) is a study of blood T cell repertoires in COVID-19. Germline V CDR1 and CDR2: LNHNV, YYDKDF (reference sequence). With 0 bases clipped from V and 0 bases from J, the junction kept 7 bases outside the gene matches. This CDR3 spans 18 amino acids. Participants spanned ages roughly 18 to 95 years and resided in about 25 US areas. Membership in each cohort depended on participant-reported clinical history. In the authors' workflow: Nucleated cell number was recorded as an estimate derived from reference gene primer amplification. Produced via immunoSEQ multiplex PCR; TCRdb's table is partial and in-frame only. Clonal size and the V and J genes are those of that table, whereas D and trimming came from the DNA. Of 200,000 to 300,000 clones in the sample, around 87% were seen once.

The TCR was taken from a woman between 40 and 50 years old with acute COVID-19. The sample taken for sequencing was PBMCs or T cells enriched from blood (not recorded which). The rearrangement links TRBV15 to TRBJ2-3; 9 bases match TRBD2. CDR3 sequence (DNA): TGTGCCACCAGCAGAGATGTGGGGCTAGCGGGAAGCACAGATACGCAGTATTTT. Amino acid sequence: CATSRDVGLAGSTDTQYF.